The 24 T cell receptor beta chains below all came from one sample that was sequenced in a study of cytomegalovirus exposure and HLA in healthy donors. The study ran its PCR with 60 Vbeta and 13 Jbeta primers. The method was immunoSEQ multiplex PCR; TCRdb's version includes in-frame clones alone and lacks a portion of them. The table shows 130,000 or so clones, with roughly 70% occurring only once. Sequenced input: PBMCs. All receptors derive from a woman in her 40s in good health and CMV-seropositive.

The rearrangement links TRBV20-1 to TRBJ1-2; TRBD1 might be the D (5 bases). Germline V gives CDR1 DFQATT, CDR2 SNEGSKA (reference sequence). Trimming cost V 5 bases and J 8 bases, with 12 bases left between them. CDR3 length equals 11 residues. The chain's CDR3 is CSAYLAGGYTF. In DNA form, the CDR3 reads TGCAGTGCTTACTTGGCAGGGGGCTACACCTTC.

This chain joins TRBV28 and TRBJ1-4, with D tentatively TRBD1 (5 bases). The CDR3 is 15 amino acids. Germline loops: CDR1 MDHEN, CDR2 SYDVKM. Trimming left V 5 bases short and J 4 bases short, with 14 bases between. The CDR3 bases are TGTGCCAGCAGTGGCGGGGGGGAGGGTAATGAAAAACTGTTTTTT. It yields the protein CASSGGGEGNEKLFF.

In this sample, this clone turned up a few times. CDR3 sequence (DNA): TGTGCCAGCACTAAAGACAGGGCCTATGGCTACACCTTC. Amino acids: CASTKDRAYGYTF. This chain uses TRBV6-5 with TRBJ1-2; 7 positions agree with TRBD1. Germline assignment: CDR1 MNHEY and CDR2 SVGAGI. This CDR3 region has 13 residues. Germline trimming cut 7 bases from V and 4 bases from J; bases unmatched to any gene: 6.

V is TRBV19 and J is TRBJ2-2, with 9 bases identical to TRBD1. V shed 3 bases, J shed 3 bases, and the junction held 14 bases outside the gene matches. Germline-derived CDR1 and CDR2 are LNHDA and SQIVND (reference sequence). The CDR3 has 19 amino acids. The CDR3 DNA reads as TGTGCCAGTAGTATGTGGGATTGGTTGAGACAGGGGGACACCGGGGAGCTGTTTTTT. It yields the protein CASSMWDWLRQGDTGELFF.

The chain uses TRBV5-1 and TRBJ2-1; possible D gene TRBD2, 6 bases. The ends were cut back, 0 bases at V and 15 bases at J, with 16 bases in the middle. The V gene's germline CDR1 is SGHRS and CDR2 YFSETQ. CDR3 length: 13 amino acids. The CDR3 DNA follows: TGCGCCAGCAGCTTGGACCCAGCGGGTACGCCGTTCTTC. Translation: CASSLDPAGTPFF. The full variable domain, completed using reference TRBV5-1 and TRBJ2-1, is KAGVTQTPRYLIKTRGQQVTLSCSPISGHRSVSWYQQTPGQGLQFLFEYFSETQRNKGNFPGRFSGRQFSNSRSEMNVSTLELGDSALYLCASSLDPAGTPFFGPGTRLTVL.

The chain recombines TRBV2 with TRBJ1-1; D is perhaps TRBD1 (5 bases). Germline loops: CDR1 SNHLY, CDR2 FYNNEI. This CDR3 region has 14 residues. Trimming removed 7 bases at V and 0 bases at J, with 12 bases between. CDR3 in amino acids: CASITTALNTEAFF. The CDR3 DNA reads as TGTGCCAGCATCACGACAGCTTTGAACACTGAAGCTTTCTTT.

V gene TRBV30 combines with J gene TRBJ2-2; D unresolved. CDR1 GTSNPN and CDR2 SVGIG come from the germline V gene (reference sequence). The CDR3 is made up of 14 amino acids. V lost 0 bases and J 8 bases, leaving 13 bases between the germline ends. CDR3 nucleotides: TGTGCCTGGAGTGTAGTCCAGCGAGCGGGGGAGCTGTTTTTT. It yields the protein CAWSVVQRAGELFF. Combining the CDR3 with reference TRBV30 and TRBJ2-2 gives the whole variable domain SQTIHQWPATLVQPVGSPLSLECTVEGTSNPNLYWYRQAAGRGLQLLFYSVGIGQISSEVPQNLSASRPQDRQFILSSKKLLLSDSGFYLCAWSVVQRAGELFFGEGSRLTVL.

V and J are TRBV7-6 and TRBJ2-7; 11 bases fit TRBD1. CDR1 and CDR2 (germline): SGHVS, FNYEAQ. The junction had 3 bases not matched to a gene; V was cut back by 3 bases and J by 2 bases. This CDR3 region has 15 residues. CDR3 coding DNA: TGTGCCAGCAGCTTTGTGGGACAGGGGGCCTACGAGCAGTACTTC. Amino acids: CASSFVGQGAYEQYF.

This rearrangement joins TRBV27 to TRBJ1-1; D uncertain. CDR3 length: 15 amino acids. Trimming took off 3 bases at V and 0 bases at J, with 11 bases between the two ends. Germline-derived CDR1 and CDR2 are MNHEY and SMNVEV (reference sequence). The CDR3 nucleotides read TGTGCCAGCAGTTTGACCCTCGGGATGAACACTGAAGCTTTCTTT. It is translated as CASSLTLGMNTEAFF.

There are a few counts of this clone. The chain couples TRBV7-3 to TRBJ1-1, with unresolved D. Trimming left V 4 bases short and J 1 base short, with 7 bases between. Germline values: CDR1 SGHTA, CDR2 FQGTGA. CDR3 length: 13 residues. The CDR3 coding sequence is TGTGCCAGCAGCTCAGGTTGGAACACTGAAGCTTTCTTT. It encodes CASSSGWNTEAFF.

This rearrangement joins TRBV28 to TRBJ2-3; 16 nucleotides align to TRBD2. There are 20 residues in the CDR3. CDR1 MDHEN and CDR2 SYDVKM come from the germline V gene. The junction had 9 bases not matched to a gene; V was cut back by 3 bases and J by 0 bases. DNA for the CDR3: TGTGCCAGCAGTTTTCGGGGACTAGCGGGAGGGTGGGAAAGCACAGATACGCAGTATTTT. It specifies CASSFRGLAGGWESTDTQYF.

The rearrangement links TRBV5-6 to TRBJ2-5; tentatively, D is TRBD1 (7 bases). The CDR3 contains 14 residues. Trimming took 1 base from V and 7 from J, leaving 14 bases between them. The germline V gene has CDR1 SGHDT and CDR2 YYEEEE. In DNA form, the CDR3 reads TGTGCCAGCAGCTTGATCAGGGGGGCCGTGACCCAGTACTTC. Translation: CASSLIRGAVTQYF.

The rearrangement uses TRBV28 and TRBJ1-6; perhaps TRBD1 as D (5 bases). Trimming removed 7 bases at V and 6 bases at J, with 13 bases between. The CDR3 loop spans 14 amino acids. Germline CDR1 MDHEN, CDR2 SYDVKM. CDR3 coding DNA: TGTGCCAGCATGGGGGGGTTGGGTAATTCACCCCTCCACTTT. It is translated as CASMGGLGNSPLHF.

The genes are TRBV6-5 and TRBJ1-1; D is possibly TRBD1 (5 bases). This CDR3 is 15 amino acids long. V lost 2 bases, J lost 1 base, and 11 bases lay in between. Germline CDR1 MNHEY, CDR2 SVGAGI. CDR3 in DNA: TGTGCCAGCAGTTACGGTCAGGGAAGGAACACTGAAGCTTTCTTT. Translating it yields CASSYGQGRNTEAFF.

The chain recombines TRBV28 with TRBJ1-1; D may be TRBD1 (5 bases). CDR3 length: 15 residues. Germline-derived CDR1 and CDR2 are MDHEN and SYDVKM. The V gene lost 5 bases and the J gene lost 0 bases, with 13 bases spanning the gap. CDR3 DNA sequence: TGTGCCAGCAGTACAGGCCCGTTAATGAACACTGAAGCTTTCTTT. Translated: CASSTGPLMNTEAFF.

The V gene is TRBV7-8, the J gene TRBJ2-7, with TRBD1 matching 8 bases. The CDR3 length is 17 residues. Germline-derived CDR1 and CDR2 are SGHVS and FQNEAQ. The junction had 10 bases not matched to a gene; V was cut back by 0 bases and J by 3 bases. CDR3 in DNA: TGTGCCAGCAGCTTAGCCTCCCGGGGACAGGTATACTACGAGCAGTACTTC. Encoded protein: CASSLASRGQVYYEQYF.

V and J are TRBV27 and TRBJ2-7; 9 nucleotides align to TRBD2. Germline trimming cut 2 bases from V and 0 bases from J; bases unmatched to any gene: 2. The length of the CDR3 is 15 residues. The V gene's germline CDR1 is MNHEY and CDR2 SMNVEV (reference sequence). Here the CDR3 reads CASSLRAGGSYEQYF. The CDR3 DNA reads TGTGCCAGCAGTTTAAGAGCGGGGGGCTCCTACGAGCAGTACTTC.

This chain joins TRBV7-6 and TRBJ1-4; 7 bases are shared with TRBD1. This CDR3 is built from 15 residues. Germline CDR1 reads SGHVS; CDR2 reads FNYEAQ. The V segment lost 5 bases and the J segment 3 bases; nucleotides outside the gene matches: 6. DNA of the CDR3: TGTGCCAGCAGCCTGACAGGGATTGCTAATGAAAAACTGTTTTTT. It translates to CASSLTGIANEKLFF.

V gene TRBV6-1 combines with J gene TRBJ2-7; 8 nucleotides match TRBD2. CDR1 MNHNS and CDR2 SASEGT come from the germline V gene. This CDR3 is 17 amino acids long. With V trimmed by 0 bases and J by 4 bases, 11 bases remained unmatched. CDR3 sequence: CASSEATGLDFRYEQYF. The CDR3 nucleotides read TGTGCCAGCAGTGAAGCGACGGGACTAGATTTTAGATACGAGCAGTACTTC.

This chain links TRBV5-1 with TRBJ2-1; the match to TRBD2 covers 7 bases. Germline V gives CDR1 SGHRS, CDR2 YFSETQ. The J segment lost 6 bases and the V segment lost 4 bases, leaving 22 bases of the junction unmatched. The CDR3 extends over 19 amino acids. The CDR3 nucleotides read TGCGCCAGCAGCCGGGGTTTGGGGAAAGCGGGACCCACCGCCAATGAGCAGTTCTTC. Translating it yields CASSRGLGKAGPTANEQFF.

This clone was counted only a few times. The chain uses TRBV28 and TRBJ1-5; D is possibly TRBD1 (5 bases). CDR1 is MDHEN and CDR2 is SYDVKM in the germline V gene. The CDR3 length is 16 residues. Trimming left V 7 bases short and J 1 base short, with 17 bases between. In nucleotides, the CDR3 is TGTGCCAGCATCGAAGCTACGGGGGGGAGCAATCAGCCCCAGCATTTT. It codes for CASIEATGGSNQPQHF.

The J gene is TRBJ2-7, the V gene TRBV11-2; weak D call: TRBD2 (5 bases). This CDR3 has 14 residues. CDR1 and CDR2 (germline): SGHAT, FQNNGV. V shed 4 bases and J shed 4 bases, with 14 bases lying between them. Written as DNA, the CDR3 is TGTGCCAGCAGCTCCCCGAGAGGGCGGTACGAGCAGTACTTC. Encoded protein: CASSSPRGRYEQYF.

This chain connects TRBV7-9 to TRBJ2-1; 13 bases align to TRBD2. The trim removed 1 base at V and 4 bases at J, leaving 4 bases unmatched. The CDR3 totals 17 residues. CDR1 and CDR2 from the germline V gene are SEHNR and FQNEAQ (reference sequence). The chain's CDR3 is CASSLVLAGGNYNEQFF. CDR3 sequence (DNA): TGTGCCAGCAGCTTAGTACTAGCGGGAGGGAATTACAATGAGCAGTTCTTC.

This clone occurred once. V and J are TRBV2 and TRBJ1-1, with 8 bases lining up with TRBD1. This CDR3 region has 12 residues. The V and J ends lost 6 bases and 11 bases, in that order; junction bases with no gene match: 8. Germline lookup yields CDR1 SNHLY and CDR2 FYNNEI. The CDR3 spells CASRDRAGYAFF. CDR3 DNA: TGTGCCAGCAGGGACAGGGCCGGTTACGCTTTCTTT.